These T cell receptor beta chains were read from a single sample in a study of glioma-infiltrating T cells after dendritic cell vaccination. This table comes from immunoSEQ multiplex PCR, and its TCRdb copy is limited to in-frame clones, with some not included. The sample records fewer than 11,000 clones, roughly four fifths being singletons. Here the sequenced sample was blood, taken after dendritic cell vaccination. These receptors all come from a human donor with glioblastoma. The CDR3 runs from the conserved cysteine through the conserved F or W. Each record gives: V gene, J gene, clone size, D gene, CDR3 DNA, CDR3 protein. A D gene is named only where the DNA matches it firmly. A row's size may be missing; if present it is once, few, many or a size class.

TRBV6-4,TRBJ1-2,NA,TRBD1,TGTGCCAGCAGTGACTCGAGCCAGGGGGCTGGCTACACCTTC,CASSDSSQGAGYTF
TRBV18,TRBJ2-7,NA,TRBD2,TGTGCCAGCTCACCGGCTAGCGGGTACTACGAGCAGTACTTC,CASSPASGYYEQYF
TRBV5-1,TRBJ2-1,NA,NA,TGCGCCAGCAGCTTGGCAGACACAAAAAGGAATGAGCAGTTCTTC,CASSLADTKRNEQFF
TRBV7-2,TRBJ1-1,NA,TRBD1,TGTGCCAGCAGCTTTGGACAGGGGGCAACTGAAGCTTTCTTT,CASSFGQGATEAFF
TRBV7-2,TRBJ2-7,NA,NA,TGTGCCAGCAGCCCCCTGGGCAGGGGGGAGTACTTC,CASSPLGRGEYF
TRBV19,TRBJ1-1,once,NA,TGTGCCAGTAGTATTCTCCAGGGCACTGAAGCTTTCTTT,CASSILQGTEAFF
TRBV29-1,TRBJ2-7,NA,TRBD2,TGCAGCGTGGGGGGGGGATACGAGCAGTACTTC,CSVGGGYEQYF
TRBV11-2,TRBJ2-2,NA,TRBD2,TGTGCCAGCAGCCCAATAGCGGGAGAGAGCACCGGGGAGCTGTTTTTT,CASSPIAGESTGELFF
TRBV9,TRBJ2-7,NA,TRBD2,TGTGCCAGCAACCCGGCTGGGACTAGCGGGATGAGCGACGAGCAGTACTTC,CASNPAGTSGMSDEQYF
TRBV29-1,TRBJ2-1,NA,TRBD2,TGCAGCGTTGCCCTAGCGGGAGACTCCTACAATGAGCAGTTCTTC,CSVALAGDSYNEQFF
TRBV28,TRBJ2-7,once,TRBD1,TGTGCCAGCAGTTTGATGGGACAGAACTACGAGCAGTACTTC,CASSLMGQNYEQYF
TRBV7-2,TRBJ2-6,NA,NA,TGTGCCAGCAGCTTAAGGGTGGGTAGCGGGACAGCTGGGGCCAACGTCCTGACTTTC,CASSLRVGSGTAGANVLTF
TRBV9,TRBJ2-1,NA,TRBD2,TGTGCCAGCAGCGTAGCTTGGTTAGGACTAGCGGGATCCAAACCCTACAATGAGCAGTTCTTC,CASSVAWLGLAGSKPYNEQFF
TRBV10-3,TRBJ2-7,NA,TRBD2,TGTGCCATCAGGAGACTAGCGGGGGACTACGAGCAGTACTTC,CAIRRLAGDYEQYF
TRBV29-1,TRBJ1-1,NA,NA,TGCAGCGTGGCTTTTACCGGGACACTGAACACTGAAGCTTTCTTT,CSVAFTGTLNTEAFF
TRBV13,TRBJ2-7,few,TRBD2,TGTGCCAGCAGCTTACAGGGACTAGTCTACGAGCAGTACTTC,CASSLQGLVYEQYF
TRBV7-8,TRBJ2-1,NA,NA,TGTGCCAGCGAGGACGGACAGTACAATGAGCAGTTCTTC,CASEDGQYNEQFF
TRBV4-2,TRBJ2-1,NA,TRBD2,TGTGCCAGCAGCCCCCAAGGAGACAGCGGGAGCTTGAATGAGCAGTTCTTC,CASSPQGDSGSLNEQFF
TRBV13,TRBJ1-5,NA,NA,TGTGCCAGCAGCTTAGGGGGGGGTTCGGATCAGCCCCAGCATTTT,CASSLGGGSDQPQHF
TRBV5-1,TRBJ2-7,NA,TRBD1,TGCGCCAGCACCTACCAGGGACAGGGGGCTTACGAGCAGTACTTC,CASTYQGQGAYEQYF
TRBV7-2,TRBJ1-2,NA,NA,TGTGCCAGCAGCCCTTGGGGGGGACTTAACTATGGCTACACCTTC,CASSPWGGLNYGYTF
TRBV19,TRBJ2-1,NA,TRBD2,TGTGCCAGTAGTAGGATCCTGGCGGGAGGGCCGTACAATGAGCAGTTCTTC,CASSRILAGGPYNEQFF